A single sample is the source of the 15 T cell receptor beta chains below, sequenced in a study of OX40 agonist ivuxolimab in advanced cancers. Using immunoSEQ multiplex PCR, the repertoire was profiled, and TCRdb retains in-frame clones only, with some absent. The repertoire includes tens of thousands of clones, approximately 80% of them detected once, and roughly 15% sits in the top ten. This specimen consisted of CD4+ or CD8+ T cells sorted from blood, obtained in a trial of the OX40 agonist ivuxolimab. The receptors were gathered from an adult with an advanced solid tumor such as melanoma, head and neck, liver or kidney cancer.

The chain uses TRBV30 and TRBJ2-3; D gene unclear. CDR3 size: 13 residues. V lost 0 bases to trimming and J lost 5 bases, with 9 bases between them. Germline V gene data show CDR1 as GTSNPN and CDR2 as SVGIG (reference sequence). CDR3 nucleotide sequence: TGTGCCTGGAGTGTACTTCCGAGAGATACGCAGTATTTT. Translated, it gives CAWSVLPRDTQYF.

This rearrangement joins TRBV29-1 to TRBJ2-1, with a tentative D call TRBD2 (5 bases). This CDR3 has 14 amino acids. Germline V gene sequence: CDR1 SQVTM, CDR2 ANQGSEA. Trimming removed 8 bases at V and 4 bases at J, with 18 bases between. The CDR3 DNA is TGCAGCTCCCCGTTGGCGGGTTCTTACAATGAGCAGTTCTTC. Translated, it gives CSSPLAGSYNEQFF.

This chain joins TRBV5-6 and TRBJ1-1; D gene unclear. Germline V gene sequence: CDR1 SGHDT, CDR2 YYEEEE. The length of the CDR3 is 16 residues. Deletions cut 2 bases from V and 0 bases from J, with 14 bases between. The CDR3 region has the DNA TGTGCCAGCAGCTTAAGTGGATCGCCCATGAACACTGAAGCTTTCTTT. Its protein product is CASSLSGSPMNTEAFF.

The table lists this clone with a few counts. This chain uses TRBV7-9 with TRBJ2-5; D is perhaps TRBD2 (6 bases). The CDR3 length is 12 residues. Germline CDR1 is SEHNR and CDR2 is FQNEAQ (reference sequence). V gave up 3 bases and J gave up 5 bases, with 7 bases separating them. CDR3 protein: CASSFRGETQYF. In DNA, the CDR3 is TGTGCCAGCAGCTTCCGGGGGGAGACCCAGTACTTC.

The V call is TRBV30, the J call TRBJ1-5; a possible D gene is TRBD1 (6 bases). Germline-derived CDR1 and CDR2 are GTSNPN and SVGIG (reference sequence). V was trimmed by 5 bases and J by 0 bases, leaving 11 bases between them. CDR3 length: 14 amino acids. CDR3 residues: CAWEDSYSNQPQHF. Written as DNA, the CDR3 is TGTGCCTGGGAGGACAGCTATAGCAATCAGCCCCAGCATTTT.

CDR3 bases: TGTGCCAGCAGTTACGGGTTTGAAGCTTTCTTT. It yields the protein CASSYGFEAFF. This chain connects TRBV6-5 to TRBJ1-1; D unclear. This CDR3 has 11 amino acids. Germline V gives CDR1 MNHEY, CDR2 SVGAGI. Trimming removed 2 bases from V and 7 bases from J, with 5 bases in between.

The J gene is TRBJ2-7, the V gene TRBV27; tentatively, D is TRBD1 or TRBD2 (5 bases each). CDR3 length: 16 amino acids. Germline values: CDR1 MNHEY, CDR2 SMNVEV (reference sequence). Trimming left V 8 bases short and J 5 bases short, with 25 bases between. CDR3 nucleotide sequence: TGTGCCAGCTGCCCTGGTCCCGGGACCCTTAGGGACGAGCAGTACTTC. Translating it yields CASCPGPGTLRDEQYF.

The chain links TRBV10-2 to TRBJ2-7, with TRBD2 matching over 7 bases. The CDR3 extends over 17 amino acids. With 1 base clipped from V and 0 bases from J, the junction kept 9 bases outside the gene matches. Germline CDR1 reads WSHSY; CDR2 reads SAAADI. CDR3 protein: CASSEWGSGPLSYEQYF. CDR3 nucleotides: TGCGCCAGCAGTGAGTGGGGTAGCGGGCCGCTCTCCTACGAGCAGTACTTC.

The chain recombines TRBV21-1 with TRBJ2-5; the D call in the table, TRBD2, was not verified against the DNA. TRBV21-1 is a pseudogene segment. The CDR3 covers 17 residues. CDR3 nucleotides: TGTGCCAGCAGCAACGTCGGGGGGACTAGCGGGAAAGAGACCCAGTACTTC. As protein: CASSNVGGTSGKETQYF.

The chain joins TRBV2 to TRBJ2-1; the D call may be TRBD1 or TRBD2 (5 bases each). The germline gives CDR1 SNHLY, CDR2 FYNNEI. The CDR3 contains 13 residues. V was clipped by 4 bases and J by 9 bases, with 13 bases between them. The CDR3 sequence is CASSVGGASEQFF. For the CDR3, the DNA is TGTGCCAGCAGTGTTGGGGGAGCTTCTGAGCAGTTCTTC.

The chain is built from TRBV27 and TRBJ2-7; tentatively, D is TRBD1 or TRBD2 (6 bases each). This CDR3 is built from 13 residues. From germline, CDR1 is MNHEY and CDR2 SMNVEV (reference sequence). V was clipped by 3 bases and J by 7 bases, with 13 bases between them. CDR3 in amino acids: CASSFDRRGEQYF. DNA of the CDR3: TGTGCCAGCAGTTTCGACAGGAGGGGTGAGCAGTACTTC.

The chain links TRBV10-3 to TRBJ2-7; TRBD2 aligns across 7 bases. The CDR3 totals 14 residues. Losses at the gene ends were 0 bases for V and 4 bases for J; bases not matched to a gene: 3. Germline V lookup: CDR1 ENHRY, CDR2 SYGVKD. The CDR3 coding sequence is TGTGCCATCAGTGAGTCAGCGGGGCGGTACGAGCAGTACTTC. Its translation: CAISESAGRYEQYF.

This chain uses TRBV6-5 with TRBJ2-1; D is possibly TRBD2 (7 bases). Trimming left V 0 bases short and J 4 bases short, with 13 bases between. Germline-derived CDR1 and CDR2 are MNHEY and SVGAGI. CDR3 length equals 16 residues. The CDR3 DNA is TGTGCCAGCAGTTACTCGAAAGGGGGGGTTTACAATGAGCAGTTCTTC. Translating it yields CASSYSKGGVYNEQFF.

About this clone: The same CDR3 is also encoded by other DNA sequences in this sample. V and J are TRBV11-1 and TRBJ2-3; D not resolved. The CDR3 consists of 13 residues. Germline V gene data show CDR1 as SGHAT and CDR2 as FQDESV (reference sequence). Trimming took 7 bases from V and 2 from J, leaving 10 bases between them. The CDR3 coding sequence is TGTGCCAGCACTCGTGGCCCCACAGATACGCAGTATTTT. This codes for CASTRGPTDTQYF.

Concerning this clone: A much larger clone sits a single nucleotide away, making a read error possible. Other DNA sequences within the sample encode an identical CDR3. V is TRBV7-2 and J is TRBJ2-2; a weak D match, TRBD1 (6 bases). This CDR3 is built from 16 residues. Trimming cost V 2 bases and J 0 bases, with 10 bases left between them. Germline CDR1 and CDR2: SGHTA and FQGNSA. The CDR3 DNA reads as TGTGCCAGCAGCTTAAGAGGGACATCGAACACCGGGGAGCTGTTTTTT. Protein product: CASSLRGTSNTGELFF.